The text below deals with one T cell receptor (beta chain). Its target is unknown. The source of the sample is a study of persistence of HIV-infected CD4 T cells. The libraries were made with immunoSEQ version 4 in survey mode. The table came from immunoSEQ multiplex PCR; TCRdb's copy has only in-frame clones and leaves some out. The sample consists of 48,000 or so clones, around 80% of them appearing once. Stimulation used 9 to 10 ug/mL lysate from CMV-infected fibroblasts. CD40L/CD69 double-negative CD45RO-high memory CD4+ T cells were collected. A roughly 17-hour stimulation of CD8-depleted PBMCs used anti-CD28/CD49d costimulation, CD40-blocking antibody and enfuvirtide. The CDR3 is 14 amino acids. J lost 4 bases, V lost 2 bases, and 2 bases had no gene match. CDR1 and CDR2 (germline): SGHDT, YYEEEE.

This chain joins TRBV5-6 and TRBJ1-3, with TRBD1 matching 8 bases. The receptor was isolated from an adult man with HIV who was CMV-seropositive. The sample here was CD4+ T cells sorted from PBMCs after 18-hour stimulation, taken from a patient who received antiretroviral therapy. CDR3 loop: CASSFRTGGNTIYF. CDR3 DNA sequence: TGTGCCAGCAGCTTCCGGACAGGGGGAAACACCATATATTTT.